These T cell receptor beta chains were read from a single sample in a study of CD8+ T cells in alopecia areata. Method: immunoSEQ multiplex PCR; TCRdb's copy keeps in-frame clones and lacks some. The sample records tens of thousands of clones, 55% to 75% being singletons. The sample in question was CD8+ T cells sorted from blood, obtained at week 0. The receptors originated from a human donor with alopecia areata. Each CDR3 is given without its conserved first and last residue.

V: TRBV29-1
J: TRBJ2-7
CDR3: SVEAGDNYEQY

V: TRBV30
J: TRBJ2-7
CDR3: AWSMGLSYEQY

V: TRBV5-1
J: TRBJ2-4
CDR3: ASSLVGTVISLGKNIQY

V: TRBV30
J: TRBJ2-1
CDR3: AWHRSGPIGEF

V: TRBV13
J: TRBJ2-7
CDR3: ASSLDPTFSYEQY

V: TRBV29-1
J: TRBJ2-3
CDR3: SVVLAGGGDTQY

V: TRBV5-1
J: TRBJ1-5
CDR3: ASSFRDPTNQPQH

V: TRBV29-1
J: TRBJ2-7
CDR3: SVDIPTGRGYEQY

V: TRBV5-4
J: TRBJ2-1
CDR3: ASSFGTEQF

V: TRBV5-4
J: TRBJ2-7
CDR3: ASSGTGTGAYEQY

V: TRBV27
J: TRBJ1-5
CDR3: ASSPTGTGFGPNQPQH

V: TRBV28
J: TRBJ2-2
CDR3: ASSFTAPGELF

V: TRBV4-3
J: TRBJ1-5
CDR3: ASSQVWTVNQPQH

V: TRBV19
J: TRBJ1-5
CDR3: ASSIGTARGPQH

V: TRBV27
J: TRBJ2-5
CDR3: ASSEGLAGRETQY

V: TRBV5-1
J: TRBJ2-5
CDR3: ASSLLSGSGETQY

V: TRBV27
J: TRBJ2-1
CDR3: ASSLTGNPYNEQF

V: TRBV2
J: TRBJ1-6
CDR3: ASSEAGQGYSPLH

V: TRBV7-9
J: TRBJ2-1
CDR3: ASIGQGPYNEQF

V: TRBV13
J: TRBJ2-1
CDR3: ASSSNTPTNEQF

V: TRBV14
J: TRBJ1-6
CDR3: ASTPSGDYNSPLH

V: TRBV5-6
J: TRBJ2-7
CDR3: ASSLIVFDEQY

V: TRBV4-1
J: TRBJ2-5
CDR3: ASSHDSGSKTQY

V: TRBV29-1
J: TRBJ2-7
CDR3: SVLQEDSYEQY

V: TRBV7-9
J: TRBJ2-7
CDR3: ASSLGQGGYEQY

V: TRBV18
J: TRBJ1-4
CDR3: ASSLAREGDEKLF

V: TRBV30
J: TRBJ2-5
CDR3: AWSYLVSASGTQETQY

V: TRBV30
J: TRBJ2-7
CDR3: AWSILGQGPSSYEQY

V: TRBV29-1
J: TRBJ2-7
CDR3: SVELAGIGAYEQY

V: TRBV5-1
J: TRBJ1-1
CDR3: ASSSVNTEAF

V: TRBV13
J: TRBJ2-5
CDR3: ASSSEEGGRETQY

V: TRBV25-1
J: TRBJ1-2
CDR3: ASSEIGTGNGYT

V: TRBV7-8
J: TRBJ2-4
CDR3: ASSFSLDGAGGRDIQY

V: TRBV29-1
J: TRBJ1-2
CDR3: SVVPDSGGYT

V: TRBV5-1
J: TRBJ1-2
CDR3: ASSDPGRLEGYT

V: TRBV29-1
J: TRBJ2-2
CDR3: SVAVFLASGGDTGELF

V: TRBV27
J: TRBJ2-3
CDR3: ASSFSGGNTDTQY

V: TRBV9
J: TRBJ1-2
CDR3: ASSPDIRGVNGYT

V: TRBV7-6
J: TRBJ2-7
CDR3: ASSLGSNYEQY

V: TRBV4-2
J: TRBJ2-5
CDR3: ASSQEAQGVGETQY

V: TRBV4-1
J: TRBJ2-7
CDR3: ASSPLSGPNSYEQY

V: TRBV27
J: TRBJ2-6
CDR3: ASSSTGTRGGSGANVLT

V: TRBV9
J: TRBJ2-5
CDR3: ASSAPGRTTYQETQY

V: TRBV14
J: TRBJ2-7
CDR3: ASSQIAGVDEQY

V: TRBV2
J: TRBJ2-3
CDR3: AGTPTAGGGTDTQY

V: TRBV13
J: TRBJ1-5
CDR3: ASSRGNQPQH

V: TRBV5-6
J: TRBJ1-2
CDR3: ASSSGQGLYALDGYT

V: TRBV27
J: TRBJ2-2
CDR3: ASSLTSGRGTGELF

V: TRBV29-1
J: TRBJ2-1
CDR3: SVAATVIAGGRNEQF

V: TRBV27
J: TRBJ1-1
CDR3: ASSLSENTEAF

V: TRBV4-3
J: TRBJ2-5
CDR3: ASSQDRSGFPQETQY

V: TRBV27
J: TRBJ1-5
CDR3: ASSFGGYNQPQH

V: TRBV5-1
J: TRBJ1-2
CDR3: ASSLGTMPST

V: TRBV21-1
J: TRBJ2-2
CDR3: ASSKDEGLGAGELF

V: TRBV29-1
J: TRBJ2-5
CDR3: SVIGLGETQY

V: TRBV15
J: TRBJ2-3
CDR3: ATSRDKLAGSTDTQY

V: TRBV7-4
J: TRBJ2-3
CDR3: ASSFRSASTDTQY

V: TRBV29-1
J: TRBJ1-2
CDR3: SVHDRSHGGYT

V: TRBV30
J: TRBJ1-5
CDR3: AWDRGEGQPQH

V: TRBV13
J: TRBJ1-5
CDR3: ASSSGPGQNQPQH